The sequence of this TCR beta chain was determined in a study of blood T cell repertoires in COVID-19. Study overall: Collection of acute and convalescent COVID-19 samples took place in the United States, Italy and Spain.

Profiling relied on immunoSEQ multiplex PCR, and the TCRdb table lists in-frame clones only, not all of them. The sample yields some 19,000 clones, about 86% seen once. There are 17 residues in the CDR3. Germline V gene lookup returns CDR1 LNHNV and CDR2 YYDKDF (reference sequence). V trimming: 5 bases; J trimming: 7 bases; junction bases outside the gene matches: 13. This rearrangement joins TRBV15 to TRBJ2-2; 10 positions match TRBD2. The sequence was collected from a man between 65 and 79 years old with acute or convalescent COVID-19. Sequences were obtained from peripheral blood. CDR3 DNA sequence: TGTGCCACCAGCCTAAGCGGGGCTAGCGGGAGTCACGGGGAGCTGTTTTTT. Its translation is CATSLSGASGSHGELFF.